The clone carrying this TCR beta chain was picked up a small number of times. Its antigen is unknown. The data were obtained in a study of cytomegalovirus exposure and HLA in healthy donors. Vbeta (60) and Jbeta (13) primers were used in the PCR. TCRdb's copy holds only in-frame clones and misses some; the assay was immunoSEQ multiplex PCR. In the table there are 100,000 to 150,000 clones, 76% of which are singletons. Broader study findings: Rarity held for most TCR sequences, but there were some public TCRs that occurred in many donors.

V shed 0 bases and J shed 7 bases, with 10 bases lying between them. CDR3 size: 13 residues. The germline gives CDR1 SGHRS, CDR2 YFSETQ. The specimen was PBMCs. This TCR was recovered from a man aged 45-60 years in good health and CMV-seropositive. The genes are TRBV5-1 and TRBJ1-2; D is undetermined. The CDR3 coding sequence is TGCGCCAGCAGCTTGGATGTGGGAGGTGGCTACACCTTC. It yields the protein CASSLDVGGGYTF.